The clone carrying this T cell receptor (beta chain) was observed at least ten times. This record comes from a study of CD8+CD57+ T cells in acquired aplastic anemia. The overall study: The average for DNA from sorted CD4+ and CD8+ cells was about 3.3 ug.

Genomic DNA, serving as template, underwent TCR beta VDJ and CDR3 profiling. In TCRdb, the reads were re-called with MiXCR into one record per CDR3 protein. The profile shows tens of thousands of distinct CDR3 sequences, around 44% of them singletons. There are 15 residues in the CDR3. V lost 0 bases, J lost 0 bases, and 6 bases lay in between. CDR1 is KGHDR and CDR2 is SFDVKD in the germline V gene. Sample: sorted CD4+, CD8+, or CD8+CD57+ T cells (not recorded which) from PBMCs. The TCR comes from a human donor in good health, serving as a control. The chain joins TRBV24-1 to TRBJ2-3, with D possibly being TRBD2 (6 bases). The CDR3 spells CATSDLGTSTDTQYF. CDR3 DNA sequence: TGTGCCACCAGTGATTTGGGGACTAGCACAGATACGCAGTATTTT.